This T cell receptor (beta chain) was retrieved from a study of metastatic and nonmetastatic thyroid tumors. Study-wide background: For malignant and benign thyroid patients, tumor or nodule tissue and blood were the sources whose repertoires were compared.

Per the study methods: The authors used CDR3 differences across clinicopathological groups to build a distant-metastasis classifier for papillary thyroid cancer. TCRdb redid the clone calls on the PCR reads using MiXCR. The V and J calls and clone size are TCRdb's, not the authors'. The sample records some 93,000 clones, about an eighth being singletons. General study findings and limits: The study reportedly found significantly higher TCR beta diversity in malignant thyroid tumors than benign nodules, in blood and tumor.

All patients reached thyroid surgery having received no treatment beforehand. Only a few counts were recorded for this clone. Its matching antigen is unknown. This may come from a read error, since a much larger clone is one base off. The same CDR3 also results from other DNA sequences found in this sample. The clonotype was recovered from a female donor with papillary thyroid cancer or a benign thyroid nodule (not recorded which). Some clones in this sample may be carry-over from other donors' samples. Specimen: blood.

Here the CDR3 reads CASHPGNYYGYTF. The CDR3 region has the DNA TGCGCCAGCCACCCAGGAAATTACTATGGCTACACCTTC. The V gene is TRBV5-1, the J gene TRBJ1-2; D unclear. V dropped 7 bases and J dropped 3 bases, with 13 bases sitting between them. The CDR3 spans 13 residues. Per germline, CDR1 SGHRS and CDR2 YFSETQ.